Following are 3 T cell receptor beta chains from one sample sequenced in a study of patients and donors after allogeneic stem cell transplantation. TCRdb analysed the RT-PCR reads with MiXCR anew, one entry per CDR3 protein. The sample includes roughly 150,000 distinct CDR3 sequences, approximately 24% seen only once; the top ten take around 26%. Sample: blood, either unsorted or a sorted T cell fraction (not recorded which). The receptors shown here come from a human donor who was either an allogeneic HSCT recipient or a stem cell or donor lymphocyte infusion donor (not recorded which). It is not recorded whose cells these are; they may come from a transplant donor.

Here the CDR3 DNA reads TGTGCCAGCAGCCAACTCCGAACCCAATTGGGACAGAGTTACAATGAGCAGTTCTTC. This codes for CASSQLRTQLGQSYNEQFF. The chain combines TRBV3-1 with TRBJ2-1, with 7 bases fitting TRBD1. V shed 2 bases and J 4 bases; nucleotides not matched to a gene: 17. Germline CDR1 reads LGHDT; CDR2 reads YNNKEL (reference sequence). The length of the CDR3 is 19 residues.

The CDR3 loop is CSARTSGGDPSYNEQFF. CDR3 DNA: TGCAGTGCTCGGACTAGCGGGGGTGACCCTTCCTACAATGAGCAGTTCTTC. The chain has TRBV20-1 and TRBJ2-1; 13 nucleotides align to TRBD2. The CDR3 has 17 residues. Germline CDR1 is DFQATT and CDR2 is SNEGSKA (reference sequence). Trimming removed 5 bases from V and 1 base from J; junction bases left unmatched: 8.

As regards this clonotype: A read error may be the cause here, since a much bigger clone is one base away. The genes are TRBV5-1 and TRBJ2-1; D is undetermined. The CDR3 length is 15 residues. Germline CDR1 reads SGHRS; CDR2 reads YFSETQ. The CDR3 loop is CASSLVPGAYNEHFF. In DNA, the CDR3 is TGCGCCAGCAGCTTGGTCCCAGGCGCGTACAATGAGCACTTCTTC.